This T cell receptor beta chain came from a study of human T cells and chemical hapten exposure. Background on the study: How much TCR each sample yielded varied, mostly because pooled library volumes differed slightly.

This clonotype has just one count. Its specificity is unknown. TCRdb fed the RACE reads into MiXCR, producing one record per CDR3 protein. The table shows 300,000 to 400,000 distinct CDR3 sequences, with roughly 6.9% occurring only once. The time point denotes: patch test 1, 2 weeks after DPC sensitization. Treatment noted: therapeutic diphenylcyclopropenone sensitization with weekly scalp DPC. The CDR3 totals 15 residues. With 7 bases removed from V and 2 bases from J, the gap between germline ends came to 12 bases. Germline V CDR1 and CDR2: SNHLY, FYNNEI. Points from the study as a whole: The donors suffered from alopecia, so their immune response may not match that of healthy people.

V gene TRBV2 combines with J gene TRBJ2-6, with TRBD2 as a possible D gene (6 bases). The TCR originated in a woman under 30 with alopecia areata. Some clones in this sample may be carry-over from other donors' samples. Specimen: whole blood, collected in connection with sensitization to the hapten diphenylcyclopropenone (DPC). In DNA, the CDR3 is TGTGCCAGCATCCTAGGGGAGGCTGGGGCCAACGTCCTGACTTTC. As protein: CASILGEAGANVLTF. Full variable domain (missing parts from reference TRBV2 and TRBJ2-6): EPEVTQTPSHQVTQMGQEVILRCVPISNHLYFYWYRQILGQKVEFLVSFYNNEISEKSEIFDDQFSVERPDGSNFTLKIRSTKLEDSAMYFCASILGEAGANVLTFGAGSRLTVL.